Each of the 15 T cell receptor beta chains below was sequenced from the same sample in a study of blood T cell repertoires in COVID-19. Sequencing was performed with immunoSEQ multiplex PCR; in TCRdb, only in-frame clones are kept and a portion is missing. The repertoire holds around 250,000 clones, with 90% to 95% as singletons. Sequencing was carried out using PBMCs or T cells enriched from blood (not recorded which). These receptors all stem from a human donor in a cohort exposed to, infected with or recovered from COVID-19 (not recorded which). The donor label of this sample is uncertain.

This chain links TRBV4-3 with TRBJ1-4; the match to TRBD1 covers 8 bases. Trimming at V came to 1 base and at J to 8 bases, leaving 9 bases not matched to a gene. The germline V gene has CDR1 LGHNA and CDR2 YSLEER. This CDR3 comprises 16 residues. This CDR3 is CASSQAPGGSGEKLFF. The CDR3 DNA follows: TGCGCCAGCAGCCAAGCGCCAGGGGGCTCGGGCGAAAAACTGTTTTTT.

The chain has TRBV3-1 (or the pseudogene TRBV3-2) and TRBJ2-5, with D possibly matching TRBD2 (6 bases). The CDR3 is 15 residues long. The germline CDR1 and CDR2 sequences are LGHDT and YNNKEL (reference sequence). Trimming removed 3 bases at V and 5 bases at J, with 16 bases between. The CDR3 sequence: CASSQSPGLSETQYF. For the CDR3, the DNA is TGTGCCAGCAGCCAGTCGCCGGGACTCTCGGAGACCCAGTACTTC.

This chain uses TRBV7-9 with TRBJ2-5; maybe TRBD2 (5 bases). CDR3 length equals 16 residues. Trimming took 8 bases from V and 2 from J, leaving 21 bases between them. Germline CDR1 and CDR2: SEHNR and FQNEAQ (reference sequence). Written as DNA, the CDR3 is TGTGCCAGCGGCACCCTTTTCTCGGGGATTCAAGAGACCCAGTACTTC. Translated: CASGTLFSGIQETQYF.

Points on this clone: One end of the junction varies from germline; a read error may be responsible. The chain couples TRBV29-1 to TRBJ1-2; 7 bases map to TRBD1. This CDR3 is 13 amino acids long. The germline CDR1 and CDR2 sequences are SQVTM and ANQGSEA. The DNA for the CDR3 is TGTAGTGCCACCGCCAGGGCAGGGGGAAGCTACACCTTC. Its translation is CSATARAGGSYTF.

The V call is TRBV24-1, the J call TRBJ2-3, with TRBD2 identical over 13 bases. V lost 4 bases to trimming and J lost 2 bases; unmatched junction nucleotides: 5. This CDR3 has 17 residues. Germline V lookup: CDR1 KGHDR, CDR2 SFDVKD. The CDR3 here is CATSDPGLAGPTDTQYF. The CDR3 DNA follows: TGTGCCACCAGTGACCCGGGACTAGCGGGGCCCACAGATACGCAGTATTTT.

The chain uses TRBV24-1 and TRBJ1-2; D gene ambiguous. The CDR3 sequence is 14 residues long. Trimming removed 0 bases at V and 2 bases at J, with 6 bases between. The V gene's germline CDR1 is KGHDR and CDR2 SFDVKD. As DNA, the CDR3 is TGTGCCACCAGTGATTTGAAGAGAAACTATGGCTACACCTTC. Encoded protein: CATSDLKRNYGYTF.

This rearrangement joins TRBV15 to TRBJ2-7; D is possibly TRBD1 (5 bases). The germline gives CDR1 LNHNV, CDR2 YYDKDF (reference sequence). This CDR3 has 18 amino acids. Trimming shortened V by 0 bases and J by 0 bases, and 18 bases separated the two germline ends. The CDR3 DNA follows: TGTGCCACCAGCAGAGAAGAGTCTTCAGGGAAATACTCCTACGAGCAGTACTTC. Its translation is CATSREESSGKYSYEQYF.

This chain uses TRBV4-3 with TRBJ1-4; 11 nucleotides match TRBD1. V lost 0 bases, J lost 8 bases, and 8 bases stayed unmatched. The germline V gene encodes CDR1 LGHNA and CDR2 YSLEER. The CDR3 runs 17 residues. CDR3 in DNA: TGCGCCAGCAGCCAAGATTTGGGACAGGGGGTGGGAGAAAAACTGTTTTTT. Amino acid sequence: CASSQDLGQGVGEKLFF.

The chain employs TRBV11-2 and TRBJ1-1, with 8 bases that match TRBD1. Trimming at V came to 2 bases and at J to 5 bases, leaving 4 bases not matched to a gene. Germline CDR1 and CDR2: SGHAT and FQNNGV. This CDR3 contains 14 residues. The chain's CDR3 is CASSLRQGLTEAFF. The CDR3 DNA reads as TGTGCCAGCAGCTTACGACAGGGGCTAACTGAAGCTTTCTTT.

As to this clone: Other DNA sequences from this sample encode an identical CDR3 as well. The chain employs TRBV5-1 and TRBJ2-5; the D is unclear. This CDR3 has 13 residues. Germline CDR1 reads SGHRS; CDR2 reads YFSETQ. Trimming stripped 3 bases from V and 5 bases from J, with 11 bases between. Here the CDR3 reads CASSSGLMETQYF. Here the CDR3 DNA reads TGCGCCAGCAGCTCCGGGTTGATGGAGACCCAGTACTTC.

In its sample, this clone was seen a few times. The J gene is TRBJ2-3, the V gene TRBV18; D is perhaps TRBD2 (6 bases). This CDR3 has 16 amino acids. The germline V gene encodes CDR1 KGHSH and CDR2 LQKENI. V was shortened by 4 bases and J by 1 base, with 15 bases between the two germline ends. The CDR3 protein is CASSRNSAGGTDTQYF. The CDR3 nucleotides read TGTGCCAGCTCACGCAACTCAGCGGGCGGCACAGATACGCAGTATTTT.

J is TRBJ1-2 and V is TRBV30, with D perhaps TRBD1 (5 bases). This CDR3 has 15 residues. Trimming removed 4 bases at V and 2 bases at J, with 17 bases between. Germline lookup yields CDR1 GTSNPN and CDR2 SVGIG (reference sequence). CDR3 DNA sequence: TGTGCCTGGACGCATAGCGGGGCCAACAACTATGGCTACACCTTC. Protein: CAWTHSGANNYGYTF.

The chain is built from TRBV30 and TRBJ1-1; D is undetermined. CDR3 size: 13 residues. Trimming took off 0 bases at V and 0 bases at J, with 5 bases between the two ends. The germline gives CDR1 GTSNPN, CDR2 SVGIG (reference sequence). The CDR3 DNA is TGTGCCTGGAGTGTAGAGTTGAACACTGAAGCTTTCTTT. This translates into CAWSVELNTEAFF.

The gene calls are TRBV19 and TRBJ1-4, with D uncertain. The germline gives CDR1 LNHDA, CDR2 SQIVND (reference sequence). CDR3 size: 12 residues. V lost 3 bases and J 8 bases, leaving 7 bases between the germline ends. The CDR3 DNA reads TGTGCCAGTAGTATTCGTAGAGAAAAACTGTTTTTT. Residues: CASSIRREKLFF.

This clone appeared once. This CDR3 reads CASSFTGGQDTQYF. The CDR3 region has the DNA TGTGCCAGCAGCTTCACGGGGGGGCAAGATACGCAGTATTTT. The rearrangement joins TRBV11-1 to TRBJ2-3; 8 nucleotides align to TRBD2. Germline CDR1 SGHAT, CDR2 FQDESV (reference sequence). The CDR3 runs 14 residues. Losses at the gene ends were 3 bases for V and 5 bases for J; bases not matched to a gene: 4.